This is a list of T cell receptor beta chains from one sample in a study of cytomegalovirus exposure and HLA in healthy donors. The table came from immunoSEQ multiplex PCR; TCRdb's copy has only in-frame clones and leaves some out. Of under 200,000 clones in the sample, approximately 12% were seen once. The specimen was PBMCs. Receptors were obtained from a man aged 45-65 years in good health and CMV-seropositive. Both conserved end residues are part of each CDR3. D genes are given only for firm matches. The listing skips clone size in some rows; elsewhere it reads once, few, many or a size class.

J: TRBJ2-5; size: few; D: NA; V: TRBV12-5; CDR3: CASGPRMDSQETQYF; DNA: TGTGCTAGTGGACCCCGCATGGACAGTCAAGAGACCCAGTACTTC
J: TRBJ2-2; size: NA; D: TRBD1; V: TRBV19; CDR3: CVAGTDNTGELFF; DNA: TGTGTTGCCGGGACAGACAACACCGGGGAGCTGTTTTTT
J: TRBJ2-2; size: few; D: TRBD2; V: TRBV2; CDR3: CASSVTSGGAQGTGELFF; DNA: TGTGCCAGCAGTGTAACTAGCGGGGGGGCTCAAGGCACCGGGGAGCTGTTTTTT
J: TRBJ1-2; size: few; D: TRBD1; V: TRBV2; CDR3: CASRKGGTNYGYTF; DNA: TGTGCCAGCAGAAAAGGGGGCACTAACTATGGCTACACCTTC
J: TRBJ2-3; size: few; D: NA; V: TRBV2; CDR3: CASSEEGISGDTQYF; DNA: TGTGCCAGCAGTGAAGAAGGGATTTCAGGGGATACGCAGTATTTT
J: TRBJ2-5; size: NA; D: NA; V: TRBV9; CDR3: CASSPTGLQETQYF; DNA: TGTGCCAGCAGCCCTACTGGACTCCAAGAGACCCAGTACTTC
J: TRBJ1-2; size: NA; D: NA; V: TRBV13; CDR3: CASSPAGGAPGGYTF; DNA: TGTGCCAGCAGCCCGGCCGGGGGGGCGCCCGGTGGCTACACCTTC
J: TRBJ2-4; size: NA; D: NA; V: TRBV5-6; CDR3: CASTIQGRHLAKNIQYF; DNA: TGTGCCAGCACCATACAGGGAAGACATCTAGCCAAAAACATTCAGTACTTC
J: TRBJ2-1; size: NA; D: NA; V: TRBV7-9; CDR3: CASSFRGFGEQFF; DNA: TGTGCCAGCAGCTTTCGAGGGTTTGGTGAGCAGTTCTTC
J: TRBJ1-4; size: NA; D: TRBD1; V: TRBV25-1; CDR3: CASSESRTGGNEKLFF; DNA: TGTGCCAGCAGTGAATCCCGGACAGGGGGAAATGAAAAACTGTTTTTT
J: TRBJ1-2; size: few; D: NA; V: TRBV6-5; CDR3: CASSYSSWGEGGYTF; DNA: TGTGCCAGCAGTTACTCGAGTTGGGGCGAAGGTGGCTACACCTTC
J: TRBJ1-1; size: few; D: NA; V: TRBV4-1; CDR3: CASSQGTANTEAFF; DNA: TGCGCCAGCAGCCAAGGGACAGCGAACACTGAAGCTTTCTTT
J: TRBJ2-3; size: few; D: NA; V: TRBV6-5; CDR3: CASRKLGTQYF; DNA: TGTGCCAGCAGGAAACTAGGTACGCAGTATTTT
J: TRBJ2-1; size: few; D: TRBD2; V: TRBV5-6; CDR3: CASSPDAGGSYNEQFF; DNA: TGTGCCAGCAGCCCCGACGCGGGGGGCTCCTACAATGAGCAGTTCTTC
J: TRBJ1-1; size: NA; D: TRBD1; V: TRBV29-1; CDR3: CSVELDRGAEAFF; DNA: TGCAGCGTTGAATTGGACAGGGGTGCTGAAGCTTTCTTT
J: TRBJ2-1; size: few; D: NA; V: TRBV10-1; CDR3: CASSNRVDNEQFF; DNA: TGCGCCAGCAGTAACAGGGTAGACAATGAGCAGTTCTTC
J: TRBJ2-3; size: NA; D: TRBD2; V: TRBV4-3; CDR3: CASSPGLLRGSTDTQYF; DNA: TGCGCCAGCAGCCCCGGTCTCCTGCGGGGGAGCACAGATACGCAGTATTTT
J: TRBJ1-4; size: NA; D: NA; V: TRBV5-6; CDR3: CASSSATNEKLFF; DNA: TGTGCCAGCAGCTCTGCAACTAATGAAAAACTGTTTTTT
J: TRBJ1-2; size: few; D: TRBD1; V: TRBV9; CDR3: CASSVGPGQGYGYTF; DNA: TGTGCCAGCAGCGTAGGTCCGGGACAGGGGTATGGCTACACCTTC
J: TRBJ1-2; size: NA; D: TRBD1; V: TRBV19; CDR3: CASSMTQDRVHGYTF; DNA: TGTGCCAGTAGTATGACCCAAGACAGGGTTCATGGCTACACCTTC
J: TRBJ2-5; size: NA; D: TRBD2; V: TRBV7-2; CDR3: CASSRLQPGGETQYF; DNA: TGTGCCAGCAGCCGACTGCAGCCGGGGGGAGAGACCCAGTACTTC
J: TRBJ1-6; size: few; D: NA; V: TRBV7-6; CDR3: CASSFGTGSYNSPLHF; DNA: TGTGCCAGCAGCTTTGGTACAGGGTCCTATAATTCACCCCTCCACTTT
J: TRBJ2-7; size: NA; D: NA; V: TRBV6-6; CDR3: CASSSVGSLYEQYF; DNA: TGTGCCAGCAGCTCGGTTGGTTCCCTCTACGAGCAGTACTTC
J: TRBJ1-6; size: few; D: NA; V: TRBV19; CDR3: CATARGAYNSPLHF; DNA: TGTGCCACCGCCCGGGGGGCTTATAATTCACCCCTCCACTTT
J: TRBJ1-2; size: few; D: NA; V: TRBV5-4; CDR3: CASSLLASGAGYTF; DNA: TGTGCCAGCAGCTTGTTGGCGTCAGGGGCTGGCTACACCTTC
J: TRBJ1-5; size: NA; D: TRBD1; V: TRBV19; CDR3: CASSIRAGQGYSNQPQHF; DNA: TGTGCCAGTAGTATTCGTGCGGGACAGGGATATAGCAATCAGCCCCAGCATTTT
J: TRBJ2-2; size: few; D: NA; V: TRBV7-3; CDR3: CASSASTVNTGELFF; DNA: TGTGCCAGCAGCGCCTCGACAGTGAACACCGGGGAGCTGTTTTTT
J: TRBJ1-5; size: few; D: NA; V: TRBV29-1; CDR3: CSVTLMEGNQPQHF; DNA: TGCAGCGTCACTCTTATGGAGGGCAATCAGCCCCAGCATTTT
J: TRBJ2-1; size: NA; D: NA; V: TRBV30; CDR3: CAWSVDGDNEQFF; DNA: TGTGCCTGGAGTGTCGACGGGGACAATGAGCAGTTCTTC
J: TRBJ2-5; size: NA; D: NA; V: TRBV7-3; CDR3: CASSWGGGPQETQYF; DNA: TGTGCCAGCAGCTGGGGGGGCGGGCCCCAAGAGACCCAGTACTTC
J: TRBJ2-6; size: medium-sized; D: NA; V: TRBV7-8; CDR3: CASGTSVSGANVLTF; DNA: TGTGCCTCGGGTACCTCAGTCTCTGGGGCCAACGTCCTGACTTTC
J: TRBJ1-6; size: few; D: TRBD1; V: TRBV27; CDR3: CASSDRASNSPLHF; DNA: TGTGCCAGCAGTGACAGGGCAAGCAATTCACCCCTCCACTTT
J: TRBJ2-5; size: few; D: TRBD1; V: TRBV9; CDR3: CASSGRQGAGETQYF; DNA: TGTGCCAGCAGCGGAAGACAGGGGGCCGGAGAGACCCAGTACTTC
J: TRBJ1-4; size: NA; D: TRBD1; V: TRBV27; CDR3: CASSPYRGNEKLFF; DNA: TGTGCCAGCAGTCCCTACAGGGGGAATGAAAAACTGTTTTTT
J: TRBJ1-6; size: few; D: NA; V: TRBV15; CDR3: CATSRPGGSPLHF; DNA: TGTGCCACCAGCAGACCCGGGGGTTCACCCCTCCACTTT
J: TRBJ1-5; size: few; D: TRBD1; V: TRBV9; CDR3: CASSVGVGTGDSNQPQHF; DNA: TGTGCCAGCAGCGTAGGGGTTGGGACAGGGGATAGCAATCAGCCCCAGCATTTT
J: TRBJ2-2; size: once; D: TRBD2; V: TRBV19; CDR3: CASSITSGSTGELFF; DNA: TGTGCCAGTAGTATCACTAGCGGGAGCACCGGGGAGCTGTTTTTT
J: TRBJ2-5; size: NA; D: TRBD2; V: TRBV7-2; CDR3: CASSSPRGGGEETQYF; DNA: TGTGCCAGCAGCTCCCCGCGGGGGGGCGGAGAAGAGACCCAGTACTTC